These 19 T cell receptor beta chains share one sample of origin, sequenced in a study of T cell clonotyping in hematopoietic cell transplantation (TCRdb year 2021). Libraries were constructed by the immunoSEQ multiplex PCR assay. Here the immuneACCESS table is served through TCRdb, limited to in-frame sequences with V and J called. Missing clones are a known gap in these copies; in checked studies unresolved V genes cover under half, and the rest lacks a known reason. This sample comprises roughly 27,000 clones, around 80% of them detected only once. The ten largest clonotypes hold more than 20% of the sample. The time point tag for this specimen amounts to: recipient sample about 28 days before transplant, after cytoreduction. Sequences were derived from peripheral blood mononuclear cells, sampled before stem cell transplant. Every receptor here comes from an older woman with acute myeloid leukemia. Some clones in this sample may be carry-over from other donors' samples.

The J gene is TRBJ1-1, the V gene TRBV25-1; a possible D gene is TRBD1 (5 bases). Germline V CDR1 and CDR2: MGHDK, SYGVNS. There are 14 residues in the CDR3. The CDR3: CDRSGTRESDEAFF. Written as DNA, the CDR3 is TGTGACAGAAGTGGGACGAGGGAGAGTGATGAAGCTTTCTTT.

The chain has TRBV7-2 and TRBJ1-6, with D possibly being TRBD1 (6 bases). The germline V gene has CDR1 SGHTA and CDR2 FQGNSA. The CDR3 length is 15 residues. V lost 5 bases and J lost 9, with 17 bases in between. The CDR3 here is CASSQGQFASSPLHF. In DNA form, the CDR3 reads TGTGCCAGCAGCCAGGGACAATTTGCCAGTTCACCCCTCCACTTT. Looking up the rest from reference TRBV7-2 and TRBJ1-6 gives the full variable domain: GAGVSQSPSNKVTEKGKDVELRCDPISGHTALYWYRQSLGQGLEFLIYFQGNSAPDKSGLPSDRFSAERTGGSVSTLTIQRTQQEDSAVYLCASSQGQFASSPLHFGNGTRLTVT.

The J gene is TRBJ2-7, the V gene TRBV7-3, with D perhaps matching TRBD1 (6 bases). The CDR3 totals 14 residues. The V end was cut by 7 bases, the J end by 5 bases, with 18 bases between. CDR1 is SGHTA and CDR2 is FQGTGA in the germline V gene. In DNA, the CDR3 is TGTGCCAGCACCTTCACAGGGTCTCGGAACGAGCAGTACTTC. Its translation: CASTFTGSRNEQYF.

The J gene is TRBJ1-6, the V gene TRBV4-2, with unresolved D. V dropped 0 bases and J dropped 10 bases, with 13 bases sitting between them. The CDR3 covers 15 residues. From germline, CDR1 is LGHNA and CDR2 YNFKEQ. CDR3 bases: TGTGCCAGCAGCCAAGATCGGGCGGTGTGGTCACCCCTCCACTTT. It yields the protein CASSQDRAVWSPLHF.

The CDR3 DNA sequence: TGTGCCAGTAGTATCGGGACAGGGGTTTACACTGAAGCTTTCTTT. Protein: CASSIGTGVYTEAFF. This rearrangement joins TRBV19 to TRBJ1-1; TRBD1 matches at 10 bases. This CDR3 is built from 15 residues. After removal of 3 bases from V and 3 bases from J, the junction contained 4 bases not matched to a gene. The germline gives CDR1 LNHDA, CDR2 SQIVND (reference sequence).

The chain uses TRBV19 and TRBJ1-1; tentative D call: TRBD1 (5 bases). V was clipped by 2 bases and J by 5 bases, with 12 bases between them. The germline V gene has CDR1 LNHDA and CDR2 SQIVND (reference sequence). The CDR3 is made up of 14 amino acids. CDR3 sequence (DNA): TGTGCCAGTAGTATATCGCGGGGCGCTACTGAAGCTTTCTTT. Translating gives CASSISRGATEAFF. Combining the CDR3 with reference TRBV19 and TRBJ1-1 gives the whole variable domain DGGITQSPKYLFRKEGQNVTLSCEQNLNHDAMYWYRQDPGQGLRLIYYSQIVNDFQKGDIAEGYSVSREKKESFPLTVTSAQKNPTAFYLCASSISRGATEAFFGQGTRLTVV.

The chain carries TRBV28 and TRBJ1-2; the D gene is possibly TRBD1 (5 bases). Germline V gives CDR1 MDHEN, CDR2 SYDVKM. V was pared by 6 bases and J by 7 bases, with 12 bases between. This CDR3 comprises 12 residues. This CDR3 reads CASRIQGSGYTF. The CDR3 nucleotides are TGTGCCAGCAGGATCCAGGGCTCTGGCTACACCTTC.

J is TRBJ1-6 and V is TRBV27, with 8 bases that match TRBD1. CDR3 length: 19 amino acids. Germline assignment: CDR1 MNHEY and CDR2 SMNVEV (reference sequence). With 0 bases clipped from V and 8 bases from J, the junction kept 15 bases outside the gene matches. In nucleotides, the CDR3 is TGTGCCAGCAGTTTATCTTTTCAAGGTGCGCGGACAGGGTATTCACCCCTCCACTTT. Its translation is CASSLSFQGARTGYSPLHF.

The chain employs TRBV7-2 and TRBJ2-7, with D possibly matching TRBD2 (5 bases). CDR3 length: 14 residues. From germline, CDR1 is SGHTA and CDR2 FQGNSA. Between the trimmed V and J ends, which lost 3 bases and 0 bases, there was a span of 9 bases. The CDR3 sequence: CASSFPTTSYEQYF. CDR3 DNA sequence: TGTGCCAGCAGCTTCCCGACTACCTCCTACGAGCAGTACTTC.

This clone has just one count. The rearrangement links TRBV19 to TRBJ2-1; D is unresolved. CDR3 size: 12 residues. V dropped 1 base and J dropped 7 bases, with 5 bases sitting between them. Per the germline V gene, CDR1 is LNHDA and CDR2 is SQIVND (reference sequence). In DNA, the CDR3 is TGTGCCAGTAGTATAGGGTGGAATGAGCAGTTCTTC. The encoded protein is CASSIGWNEQFF.

The chain has TRBV7-3 and TRBJ2-3; D unresolved. V shed 5 bases and J shed 0 bases, with 12 bases lying between them. This CDR3 is 15 amino acids long. Per germline, CDR1 SGHTA and CDR2 FQGTGA. The CDR3 DNA sequence: TGTGCCAGCAGCCCTTCTCGGGTTAGCACAGATACGCAGTATTTT. The encoded protein is CASSPSRVSTDTQYF.

This chain uses TRBV4-1 with TRBJ1-6; tentatively, D is TRBD1 (6 bases). Germline V gene sequence: CDR1 MGHRA, CDR2 YSYEKL. Trimming pared 3 bases from V and 6 bases from J, leaving 9 bases between. This CDR3 region has 14 residues. The CDR3 here is CASSHQGINSPLHF. The CDR3 nucleotides read TGCGCCAGCAGCCACCAGGGGATTAATTCACCCCTCCACTTT.

This chain joins TRBV7-9 and TRBJ1-2; D may be TRBD1 (5 bases). Germline lookup yields CDR1 SEHNR and CDR2 FQNEAQ (reference sequence). This CDR3 is built from 17 residues. V gave up 1 base and J gave up 2 bases, with 17 bases separating them. The CDR3 loop is CASSLGGPSRGNYGYTF. CDR3 bases: TGTGCCAGCAGCTTAGGGGGTCCTAGTAGGGGAAACTATGGCTACACCTTC.

The gene calls are TRBV6-5 and TRBJ2-5; 9 bases agree with TRBD2. Trimming removed 6 bases from V and 5 bases from J; junction bases left unmatched: 7. The length of the CDR3 is 14 residues. Germline CDR1 MNHEY, CDR2 SVGAGI. CDR3 nucleotides: TGTGCCAGCAGGATGGGACTAGCTGGGGAGACCCAGTACTTC. Its translation is CASRMGLAGETQYF.

The rearrangement uses TRBV19 and TRBJ2-2; 8 nucleotides agree with TRBD2. The germline gives CDR1 LNHDA, CDR2 SQIVND (reference sequence). CDR3 size: 15 residues. The ends lost 5 bases at V and 4 bases at J; junction bases unmatched: 6. CDR3 in amino acids: CASSAGLAITGELFF. The CDR3 coding sequence is TGTGCCAGTAGTGCCGGACTAGCCATCACCGGGGAGCTGTTTTTT.

The chain uses TRBV14 and TRBJ2-7; TRBD1 matches at 9 bases. The CDR3 is made up of 16 amino acids. The V and J ends lost 1 base and 5 bases, in that order; junction bases with no gene match: 9. Germline CDR1 is SGHDN and CDR2 is FVKESK. CDR3 DNA sequence: TGTGCCAGCAGCCAAGGATGGAACAGGGGGCGGAACGAGCAGTACTTC. It specifies CASSQGWNRGRNEQYF.

The chain is built from TRBV7-2 and TRBJ1-1, with 8 bases lining up with TRBD1. The germline V gene encodes CDR1 SGHTA and CDR2 FQGNSA. This CDR3 is 16 amino acids long. V lost 3 bases and J lost 1; bases outside the gene matches: 7. CDR3 residues: CASSLYPGQGNTEAFF. The DNA of the CDR3 is TGTGCCAGCAGCTTGTACCCAGGACAGGGGAACACTGAAGCTTTCTTT.

The rearrangement uses TRBV6-1 and TRBJ2-7; 11 bases are a match to TRBD1. This CDR3 comprises 13 residues. Germline V lookup: CDR1 MNHNS, CDR2 SASEGT. V shed 9 bases, J shed 2 bases, and the junction held 3 bases outside the gene matches. CDR3 in DNA: TGTGCCAGTCCGGGACAGGGGGCCTACGAGCAGTACTTC. It codes for CASPGQGAYEQYF.

The rearrangement joins TRBV7-6 to TRBJ2-2; the D is unclear. The CDR3 runs 19 residues. Germline CDR1 reads SGHVS; CDR2 reads FNYEAQ. The germline V and J ends were trimmed by 1 base and 2 bases, with 20 bases remaining between them. The DNA of the CDR3 is TGTGCCAGCAGCTTAGGGGAAACGACTCGAACTCGAAACACCGGGGAGCTGTTTTTT. It translates to CASSLGETTRTRNTGELFF.